This T cell receptor (beta chain) was recorded in a study of T cell responses to AZD1222 COVID-19 vaccine. Study-level findings and limits: Donor demographics were predominantly white British with a female majority; clonal diversity may be underestimated. Nearly half of spike-specific TCRs reportedly target unmutated variant regions. Without day 14 samples, only post-peak T cell repertoires were studied.

Assay used: immunoSEQ multiplex PCR; TCRdb lists only in-frame clones, some missing. The sample consists of hundreds of thousands of clones, under 95% of them appearing once. On this clone: As yet, its antigen is unknown.

The CDR3 runs to 16 residues. V lost 3 bases and J 0 bases, leaving 17 bases between the germline ends. The V gene's germline CDR1 is DFQATT and CDR2 SNEGSKA (reference sequence). This chain links TRBV20-1 with TRBJ1-2, with D unclear. The sample consisted of peripheral blood, taken on day 0 of MenACWY control vaccination. This receptor was taken from an adult in good health. CDR3 nucleotides: TGCAGTGCTAGTCCCCTCAGGATCCGAACTAACTATGGCTACACCTTC. Amino acids: CSASPLRIRTNYGYTF.